The 32 T cell receptor beta chains below all came from one sample that was sequenced in a study of blood T cells in healthy people across ages. It was with a sample-barcoded 5' primer and a J-beta primer mix that a second PCR of about 6 to 12 cycles was run. TCRdb ran MiXCR on the 5' RACE reads and lists one entry per CDR3 protein. The sample lists 850,000 to 1,000,000 distinct CDR3 sequences, 40% to 60% occurring once. Sequenced material: blood. These receptor sequences come from a man aged 25-45 years in good health.

V and J are TRBV20-1 and TRBJ1-5, with D tentatively TRBD1 (5 bases). In germline, CDR1 is DFQATT, CDR2 SNEGSKA (reference sequence). Trimming removed 4 bases from V and 2 bases from J, with 12 bases in between. CDR3 length equals 14 residues. The CDR3 bases are TGCAGTGCTAACACAGGCGGCGGCAATCAGCCCCAGCATTTT. Translated: CSANTGGGNQPQHF.

The rearrangement joins TRBV11-2 to TRBJ2-5, with TRBD2 identical over 7 bases. Germline CDR1 reads SGHAT; CDR2 reads FQNNGV. Trimming cost V 0 bases and J 1 base; bases outside gene matches: 5. This CDR3 spans 16 amino acids. The CDR3 sequence: CASSLDRGVIQETQYF. CDR3 coding DNA: TGTGCCAGCAGCTTAGACCGGGGGGTAATCCAAGAGACCCAGTACTTC. Variable domain in full (rest from reference TRBV11-2 and TRBJ2-5): EAGVAQSPRYKIIEKRQSVAFWCNPISGHATLYWYQQILGQGPKLLIQFQNNGVVDDSQLPKDRFSAERLKGVDSTLKIQPAKLEDSAVYLCASSLDRGVIQETQYFGPGTRLLVL.

The genes are TRBV6-5 and TRBJ2-7; no clear D. CDR1 is MNHEY and CDR2 is SVGAGI in the germline V gene. The CDR3 covers 13 residues. Trimming left V 2 bases short and J 0 bases short, with 5 bases between. The CDR3 is CASSYQPSYEQYF. Here the CDR3 DNA reads TGTGCCAGCAGTTACCAGCCCTCCTACGAGCAGTACTTC.

The CDR3, as DNA: TGCAGCGTTGTCATCACCGGGGAGCTGTTTTTT. It encodes CSVVITGELFF. The chain joins TRBV29-1 to TRBJ2-2; D unresolved. V dropped 4 bases and J dropped 4 bases, with 4 bases sitting between them. The CDR3 spans 11 residues. CDR1 is SQVTM, CDR2 ANQGSEA, per germline.

Details on this clonotype: One end of the junction is discordant with germline, which a read error may explain. The rearrangement joins TRBV12-3 or TRBV12-4 to TRBJ1-5; no definite D call. The CDR3 consists of 12 residues. Here the CDR3 reads CACRNTNQPQHF. Written as DNA, the CDR3 is TGTGCCTGCAGGAACACTAATCAGCCCCAGCATTTT.

V and J are TRBV6-2 or TRBV6-3 and TRBJ2-1, with 7 bases identical to TRBD1. The V segment lost 6 bases and the J segment 6 bases; nucleotides outside the gene matches: 11. The germline V gene encodes CDR1 MNHEY and CDR2 SVGEGT. The CDR3 consists of 15 residues. The chain's CDR3 is CASRRQGHLINEQFF. CDR3 DNA sequence: TGTGCCAGCAGGCGACAGGGACATCTTATCAATGAGCAGTTCTTC.

J is TRBJ1-4 and V is TRBV7-2; TRBD1 agrees at 7 bases. The CDR3 contains 15 residues. The junction had 9 bases not matched to a gene; V was cut back by 5 bases and J by 6 bases. Germline values: CDR1 SGHTA, CDR2 FQGNSA. Here the CDR3 reads CASSQPTGMYEKLFF. Written as DNA, the CDR3 is TGTGCCAGCAGCCAACCGACAGGGATGTATGAAAAACTGTTTTTT.

Worth noting for this clonotype: A much larger clone sits a single nucleotide away, making a read error possible. The rearrangement links TRBV10-3 to TRBJ1-1; D might be TRBD1 (5 bases). Per germline, CDR1 ENHRY and CDR2 SYGVKD. With 3 bases removed from V and 1 base from J, the gap between germline ends came to 6 bases. This CDR3 contains 13 residues. This CDR3 is CAISDRENTEAFF. The CDR3 nucleotides read TGTGCCATCAGTGACAGGGAGAACACTGAAGCTTTCTTT.

This clonotype was seen at least ten times. The V and J genes are TRBV4-1 and TRBJ2-5; D not certain. The CDR3 contains 15 residues. Looked up from germline, CDR1 is MGHRA and CDR2 is YSYEKL. V was pared by 2 bases and J by 1 base, with 11 bases between. This CDR3 reads CASSQPLGVQETQYF. The CDR3 coding sequence is TGCGCCAGCAGCCAACCGCTAGGAGTCCAAGAGACCCAGTACTTC.

This clonotype appeared a few times. The chain has TRBV3-1 and TRBJ2-5, with D perhaps matching TRBD2 (5 bases). Germline CDR1 is LGHDT and CDR2 is YNNKEL (reference sequence). Trimming cost V 11 bases and J 5 bases, with 15 bases left between them. This CDR3 has 12 residues. CDR3 loop: CAVRASLETQYF. DNA of the CDR3: TGTGCCGTGAGGGCCAGTTTGGAGACCCAGTACTTC.

V usage is TRBV6-5 and J usage is TRBJ2-1; TRBD2 matches at 9 bases. Unmatched junction bases numbered 12, after V lost 6 bases and J lost 6 bases. CDR3 length equals 16 residues. Germline V lookup: CDR1 MNHEY, CDR2 SVGAGI. The CDR3: CASRPPGTSGFNEQFF. The CDR3 DNA reads TGTGCCAGCAGGCCTCCGGGAACTAGCGGGTTCAATGAGCAGTTCTTC.

The rearrangement links TRBV29-1 to TRBJ1-5, with 10 bases lining up with TRBD1. CDR1 is SQVTM, CDR2 ANQGSEA, per germline. The CDR3 length is 14 residues. Germline trimming cut 5 bases from V and 4 bases from J; bases unmatched to any gene: 5. In DNA form, the CDR3 reads TGCAGCGTTACCGGGACAGGGGCGAATCAGCCCCAGCATTTT. It is translated as CSVTGTGANQPQHF.

CDR3 in DNA: TGTGCCACCAGTGACTCCGGGGGATACTATGGCTACACCTTC. It specifies CATSDSGGYYGYTF. The rearrangement links TRBV24-1 to TRBJ1-2, with D perhaps TRBD1 (5 bases). The CDR3 consists of 14 residues. Trimming left V 4 bases short and J 3 bases short, with 11 bases between. Germline V lookup: CDR1 KGHDR, CDR2 SFDVKD.

The chain combines TRBV2 with TRBJ2-5; D call uncertain. TRBJ2-7 matches the DNA end more closely, so the J call is doubtful. This CDR3 region has 14 residues. Germline CDR1 reads SNHLY; CDR2 reads FYNNEI. The CDR3 DNA reads TGTGCCAGCAGTGGGGGTGCCCTAACCCACGAGCAGTACTTC. Amino acid sequence: CASSGGALTHEQYF.

The chain couples TRBV4-2 to TRBJ2-3; 7 nucleotides align to TRBD2. The CDR3 runs 17 residues. V was pared by 3 bases and J by 4 bases, with 13 bases of the junction left unmatched. The germline gives CDR1 LGHNA, CDR2 YNFKEQ. The CDR3 region has the DNA TGTGCCAGCAGCCAGGGACCGGGGGGTTGGGGCCCAGATACGCAGTATTTT. Translated: CASSQGPGGWGPDTQYF.

This clonotype was seen more than once but under ten times. The chain recombines TRBV6-5 with TRBJ2-3, with D uncertain. The CDR3 runs to 14 residues. Between the trimmed V and J ends, which lost 5 bases and 5 bases, there was a span of 14 bases. The germline V gene has CDR1 MNHEY and CDR2 SVGAGI. In DNA form, the CDR3 reads TGTGCCAGCAGTCGCGTAATGCCAATAGATACGCAGTATTTT. Its translation: CASSRVMPIDTQYF.

In this sample, this clonotype turned up a few times. This sequence joins TRBV4-1 and TRBJ2-1; possible D gene TRBD1, 5 bases. CDR1 MGHRA and CDR2 YSYEKL come from the germline V gene. The V end was cut by 0 bases, the J end by 12 bases, with 9 bases between. This CDR3 spans 12 amino acids. DNA of the CDR3: TGCGCCAGCAGCCAAGAGGGCAGGGCGCAGTTCTTC. It codes for CASSQEGRAQFF.

V gene TRBV9 combines with J gene TRBJ2-4; D not certain. The CDR3 has 15 residues. CDR1 and CDR2 (germline): SGDLS, YYNGEE. Trimming stripped 4 bases from V and 2 bases from J, with 13 bases between. In DNA form, the CDR3 reads TGTGCCAGCAGCCCTGGGCCCGAAACCAAAAACATTCAGTACTTC. As protein: CASSPGPETKNIQYF. The full variable domain, with the rest looked up from reference TRBV9 and TRBJ2-4, is DSGVTQTPKHLITATGQRVTLRCSPRSGDLSVYWYQQSLDQGLQFLIQYYNGEERAKGNILERFSAQQFPDLHSELNLSSLELGDSALYFCASSPGPETKNIQYFGAGTRLSVL.

The chain uses TRBV3-1 and TRBJ2-1, with D perhaps assigned TRBD1 or TRBD2 (5 bases each). The germline V gene has CDR1 LGHDT and CDR2 YNNKEL (reference sequence). This CDR3 is 15 amino acids long. V was cut by 4 bases and J by 0 bases, with 10 bases left in between. The CDR3 spells CASSPGHISYNEQFF. The CDR3 DNA is TGTGCCAGCAGCCCGGGGCACATCTCCTACAATGAGCAGTTCTTC.

The V and J genes are TRBV28 and TRBJ2-1; the D is unclear. Germline values: CDR1 MDHEN, CDR2 SYDVKM. V was cut by 6 bases and J by 9 bases, with 12 bases left in between. The CDR3 contains 12 residues. The CDR3 is CASRSSVPEQFF. The CDR3 DNA sequence: TGTGCCAGCAGGTCATCAGTGCCTGAGCAGTTCTTC.

The chain joins TRBV4-2 to TRBJ2-1, with D unresolved. The germline V gene encodes CDR1 LGHNA and CDR2 YNFKEQ. The CDR3 contains 15 residues. V lost 0 bases and J 7 bases, leaving 13 bases between the germline ends. The CDR3 sequence is CASSQDWQSENEQFF. DNA of the CDR3: TGTGCCAGCAGCCAAGATTGGCAAAGCGAGAATGAGCAGTTCTTC.

Of note for this clonotype: The junction does not match germline at one end; this may be a read error. The chain links TRBV7-2 to TRBJ2-7; D possibly corresponds to TRBD1 (5 bases). Germline V CDR1 and CDR2: SGHTA, FQGNSA. CDR3 length: 14 amino acids. CDR3 nucleotide sequence: TGTGTCAGCAGCTCCCAGGGATCAAACTACGAGCAGTACTTC. This encodes CVSSSQGSNYEQYF. The complete variable domain, with remaining parts taken from reference TRBV7-2 and TRBJ2-7, reads GAGVSQSPSNKVTEKGKDVELRCDPISGHTALYWYRQSLGQGLEFLIYFQGNSAPDKSGLPSDRFSAERTGGSVSTLTIQRTQQEDSAVYLCVSSSQGSNYEQYFGPGTRLTVT.

This clonotype was recorded at least ten times. The V gene is TRBV7-2, the J gene TRBJ2-3; D remains ambiguous. V was shortened by 1 base and J by 0 bases, with 8 bases between the two germline ends. CDR3 length: 15 residues. Germline V gene sequence: CDR1 SGHTA, CDR2 FQGNSA. This CDR3 is CASSLGAVSTDTQYF. The CDR3 nucleotides are TGTGCCAGCAGCTTAGGTGCGGTTAGCACAGATACGCAGTATTTT.

This clonotype was seen repeatedly, ten times or more. V is TRBV3-1 and J is TRBJ2-3, with no clear D. Deletions cut 4 bases from V and 2 bases from J, with 10 bases between. The germline CDR1 and CDR2 sequences are LGHDT and YNNKEL (reference sequence). The CDR3 is 14 amino acids. CDR3 residues: CASSRTGVTDTQYF. DNA of the CDR3: TGTGCCAGCAGCCGGACCGGCGTCACAGATACGCAGTATTTT.

This clonotype was recorded at least ten times. The gene calls are TRBV6-5 and TRBJ1-1, with D unresolved. CDR1 and CDR2 (germline): MNHEY, SVGAGI. Trimming took off 6 bases at V and 5 bases at J, with 4 bases between the two ends. This CDR3 spans 10 amino acids. The CDR3 here is CASRGTEAFF. As DNA, the CDR3 is TGTGCCAGCAGGGGGACTGAAGCTTTCTTT.

The V gene is TRBV11-3, the J gene TRBJ1-5; the D gene is possibly TRBD1 (5 bases). Germline V gene lookup returns CDR1 SGHNT and CDR2 YENEEA. The CDR3 has 16 amino acids. Trimming cost V 1 base and J 6 bases, with 16 bases left between them. The CDR3 here is CASSLAGPRWIQPQHF. Written as DNA, the CDR3 is TGTGCCAGCAGCTTAGCGGGACCGAGATGGATTCAGCCCCAGCATTTT.

This clonotype came up many times. This chain joins TRBV2 and TRBJ2-3, with D unclear. V shed 8 bases and J shed 5 bases, with 5 bases lying between them. The V gene's germline CDR1 is SNHLY and CDR2 FYNNEI. This CDR3 spans 10 amino acids. Here the CDR3 reads CASLVDTQYF. In DNA form, the CDR3 reads TGTGCCAGCCTGGTAGATACGCAGTATTTT.

V and J are TRBV6-5 and TRBJ2-6; the D is unclear. The CDR3 covers 16 residues. Trimming shortened V by 0 bases and J by 0 bases, and 6 bases separated the two germline ends. Looked up from germline, CDR1 is MNHEY and CDR2 is SVGAGI. CDR3 amino acids: CASSYSTASGANVLTF. The CDR3 nucleotides read TGTGCCAGCAGTTACTCGACGGCCTCTGGGGCCAACGTCCTGACTTTC.

The rearrangement links TRBV7-9 to TRBJ2-7; D is unresolved. Germline-derived CDR1 and CDR2 are SEHNR and FQNEAQ (reference sequence). The CDR3 spans 17 residues. V was pared by 5 bases and J by 0 bases, with 20 bases between. For the CDR3, the DNA is TGTGCCAGCAGCCCAAAATGGACCGGTTCGAGCTCCTACGAGCAGTACTTC. Protein product: CASSPKWTGSSSYEQYF.

The gene calls are TRBV6-5 and TRBJ2-7; D remains unclear. This CDR3 has 14 residues. CDR1 and CDR2 (germline): MNHEY, SVGAGI. Trimming took off 2 bases at V and 4 bases at J, with 12 bases between the two ends. CDR3 sequence reads: CASSYQDSTYEQYF. CDR3 in DNA: TGTGCCAGCAGTTACCAGGATAGTACGTACGAGCAGTACTTC.

This chain links TRBV20-1 with TRBJ2-7, with TRBD1 identical over 8 bases. This CDR3 is built from 13 residues. The V and J ends lost 6 bases and 1 base, in that order; junction bases with no gene match: 5. The germline CDR1 and CDR2 sequences are DFQATT and SNEGSKA (reference sequence). The CDR3 spells CSAAGQESYEQYF. The CDR3 region has the DNA TGCAGTGCCGCGGGACAGGAATCCTACGAGCAGTACTTC.

This clonotype has only a few counts. The rearrangement links TRBV6-6 to TRBJ1-5; D unresolved. In germline, CDR1 is MNHNY, CDR2 SVGAGI (reference sequence). This CDR3 has 14 residues. The V gene lost 5 bases and the J gene lost 3 bases, with 11 bases spanning the gap. The DNA for the CDR3 is TGTGCCAGCAGTACGCAGGCGTACAATCAGCCCCAGCATTTT. Residues: CASSTQAYNQPQHF.